This T cell receptor (beta chain) was sequenced during a study of radiotherapy plus CTLA-4 blockade in lung cancer. Study overall: Disease control was present in more than 30% of patients, and objective responses in about 18%. General study findings and limits: Clones of tumor-derived TCRs expanded in blood after radiotherapy plus ipilimumab. Response was reportedly best predicted by early blood T cell clone dynamics, with interferon-beta.

Sequencing used immunoSEQ multiplex PCR; TCRdb keeps in-frame clones, though not all of them. The sample has roughly 30,000 clones, 60% to 85% seen once. V lost 2 bases and J lost 5, with 7 bases in between. Germline V gene sequence: CDR1 SGDLS, CDR2 YYNGEE. This CDR3 has 12 amino acids. Receiving focal radiation plus CTLA-4 blockade with ipilimumab were patients who had chemo-refractory metastatic non-small-cell lung cancer. Details on this clone: Its antigen is as yet unknown.

The sample was peripheral blood, taken from a patient treated with radiotherapy plus ipilimumab. The receptor comes from a human donor with non-small cell lung cancer that progressed on radiotherapy plus ipilimumab. The chain couples TRBV9 to TRBJ1-1, with D hard to call. The CDR3 loop reads CASSVGETEAFF. The CDR3 bases are TGTGCCAGCAGCGTCGGGGAAACTGAAGCTTTCTTT. Together with reference TRBV9 and TRBJ1-1, the CDR3 gives the full variable domain: DSGVTQTPKHLITATGQRVTLRCSPRSGDLSVYWYQQSLDQGLQFLIQYYNGEERAKGNILERFSAQQFPDLHSELNLSSLELGDSALYFCASSVGETEAFFGQGTRLTVV.